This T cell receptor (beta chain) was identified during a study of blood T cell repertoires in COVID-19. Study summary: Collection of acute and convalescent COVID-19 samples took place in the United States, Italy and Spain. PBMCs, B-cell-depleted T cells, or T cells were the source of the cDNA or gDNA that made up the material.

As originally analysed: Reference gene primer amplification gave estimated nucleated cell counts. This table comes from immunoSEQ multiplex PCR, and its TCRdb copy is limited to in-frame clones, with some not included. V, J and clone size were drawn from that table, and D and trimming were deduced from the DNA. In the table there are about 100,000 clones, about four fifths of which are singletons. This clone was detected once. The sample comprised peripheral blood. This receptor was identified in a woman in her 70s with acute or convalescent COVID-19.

The CDR3 loop is CASSFDRGDYGYTF. The CDR3 nucleotides read TGTGCCAGTAGTTTCGACAGGGGAGACTATGGCTACACCTTC. J is TRBJ1-2 and V is TRBV19; 8 positions match TRBD1. Unmatched junction bases numbered 5, after V lost 5 bases and J lost 3 bases. Germline V gene sequence: CDR1 LNHDA, CDR2 SQIVND (reference sequence). CDR3 length: 14 amino acids. The full variable domain, in which reference TRBV19 and TRBJ1-2 provide the parts outside the CDR3, is DGGITQSPKYLFRKEGQNVTLSCEQNLNHDAMYWYRQDPGQGLRLIYYSQIVNDFQKGDIAEGYSVSREKKESFPLTVTSAQKNPTAFYLCASSFDRGDYGYTFGSGTRLTVV.